These 2 T cell receptor beta chains were sequenced from one sample in a study of CD8+ T cells in alopecia areata. Extracted from the samples, RNA was reverse transcribed into cDNA to serve as the sequencing template. The table came from immunoSEQ multiplex PCR; TCRdb's copy has only in-frame clones and leaves some out. Among 140,000 to 150,000 clones listed, under 60% were seen once. This specimen consisted of CD4+ T cells sorted from blood, obtained at week 0. Receptors were obtained from a human donor with alopecia areata.

The chain uses TRBV6-1 and TRBJ2-5; 7 bases are shared with TRBD1. Per germline, CDR1 MNHNS and CDR2 SASEGT. The length of the CDR3 is 14 residues. Trimming at V came to 0 bases and at J to 6 bases, leaving 4 bases not matched to a gene. Written as DNA, the CDR3 is TGTGCCAGCAGTGAAGCGGGCAGGGGGAAGACCCAGTACTTC. Its translation is CASSEAGRGKTQYF.

The sample holds a few counts of this clone. The chain couples TRBV29-1 to TRBJ2-6; TRBD1 matches 8 bases. The germline CDR1 and CDR2 sequences are SQVTM and ANQGSEA. The V gene end was trimmed by 4 bases and the J gene end by 3 bases; junction bases not matched to a gene: 2. CDR3 length: 14 residues. This CDR3 reads CSVGDRGGANVLTF. DNA for the CDR3: TGCAGCGTTGGAGACAGGGGTGGGGCCAACGTCCTGACTTTC.